This T cell receptor (beta chain) was observed in a study of blood T cells in healthy people across ages. Whole-study findings and limits: Per-million-T-cell TCR beta diversity fell roughly linearly with age.

This CDR3 has 13 amino acids. After removal of 7 bases from V and 1 base from J, the junction contained 5 bases not matched to a gene. The germline V gene encodes CDR1 SQVTM and CDR2 ANQGSEA. A J-beta primer mix and a sample-barcoded 5' primer were used in a second PCR of about 7 to 12 cycles. Each cDNA molecule, via a template-switch adaptor with 12 random nucleotides, was tagged. TCRdb recomputed calls from the 5' RACE reads with MiXCR, one row per CDR3 protein. The data hold around 1,000,000 distinct CDR3 sequences, with about 23% observed a single time. In regard to this clonotype: Antigen unknown.

The same data also contributed to another study, on T cells of mothers and their children.

Sequenced material: blood. This sequence originates from a girl aged 2-10 years in good health. The chain couples TRBV29-1 to TRBJ1-1; 8 bases are a match to TRBD1. The CDR3 loop is CSATDRANTEAFF. In nucleotides, the CDR3 is TGCAGCGCAACGGACAGGGCGAACACTGAAGCTTTCTTT.